This T cell receptor (beta chain) was retrieved from a study of cytomegalovirus exposure and HLA in healthy donors. About the study: About 85 million unique TCRs from HLA-typed donors were held in an early release of data.

The CDR3 runs to 14 residues. V lost 4 bases and J lost 4; bases outside the gene matches: 2. Germline V lookup: CDR1 SGHTA, CDR2 FQGTGA. Points on this clone: Additional DNA sequences in this sample encode the identical CDR3.

PCR primers comprised 60 Vbeta and 13 Jbeta primers. Sequencing was performed with immunoSEQ multiplex PCR; in TCRdb, only in-frame clones are kept and a portion is missing. The table has fewer than 200,000 clones, 76% seen once; the top ten hold 0.6% to 0.95%. The specimen sequenced was PBMCs. The rearrangement links TRBV7-3 to TRBJ1-3; 9 nucleotides match TRBD1. The sequence was collected from a female donor in good health and CMV-seronegative. The CDR3: CASSSGQGGNTIYF. In nucleotides, the CDR3 is TGTGCCAGCAGCTCGGGACAGGGCGGAAACACCATATATTTT. The whole variable domain, filled in from reference TRBV7-3 and TRBJ1-3, reads GAGVSQTPSNKVTEKGKYVELRCDPISGHTALYWYRQSLGQGPEFLIYFQGTGAADDSGLPNDRFFAVRPEGSVSTLKIQRTERGDSAVYLCASSSGQGGNTIYFGEGSWLTVV.